This entry is about one T cell receptor (beta chain). Its antigen remains unidentified. The data stem from a study of blood T cells in healthy people across ages. Findings and limits, study-wide: TCR beta diversity correlated strongly with naive T cell percentage. In older individuals, TCR beta diversity per million T cells was lower, falling roughly linearly with age. Because sorting was not performed, PBMCs prevented conclusive naive versus antigen-experienced comparison.

The CDR3 length is 16 residues. Then a second PCR, running about 6 to 12 cycles, was carried out with a sample-barcoded 5' primer and a J-beta primer mix. TCRdb reprocessed the 5' RACE reads via MiXCR and lists one record per CDR3 protein. The table shows roughly 730,000 distinct CDR3 sequences, with 56% occurring only once. V gene TRBV21-1 combines with J gene TRBJ2-5; the table assigns TRBD1, which was not confirmed against the DNA. TRBV21-1 is a pseudogene locus. This TCR derives from a man aged 35 to 55 in good health. The sample was blood. CDR3 amino acids: CASRETSGQPQETQYF. The CDR3 nucleotides are TGTGCCAGCAGAGAAACTTCCGGACAGCCCCAAGAGACCCAGTACTTC.